The 11 T cell receptor beta chains reported below all come from one sample, sequenced in a study of cytomegalovirus exposure and HLA in healthy donors. Primers for the PCR totalled 60 Vbeta and 13 Jbeta. Sequencing used immunoSEQ multiplex PCR; TCRdb keeps in-frame clones, though not all of them. The sample data list tens of thousands of clones. The sequencing sample was made of PBMCs. The receptor source for this set is a young man in good health and CMV-seropositive.

The chain carries TRBV29-1 and TRBJ2-5; D possibly corresponds to TRBD2 (6 bases). The J call is in doubt because the DNA end fits TRBJ2-7 better. The CDR3 runs 12 residues. Germline V CDR1 and CDR2: SQVTM, ANQGSEA. CDR3 in DNA: TGCAGCGTTGAACTCGGGAGCTACGAGCAGTACTTC. This encodes CSVELGSYEQYF.

The chain employs TRBV18 and TRBJ1-3, with 9 bases identical to TRBD1. Looked up from germline, CDR1 is KGHSH and CDR2 is LQKENI. The CDR3 runs to 16 residues. V lost 4 bases, J lost 4 bases, and 8 bases stayed unmatched. CDR3 DNA: TGTGCCAGCTCACACGTACAGGGGGCCCCCGGAAACACCATATATTTT. Protein sequence: CASSHVQGAPGNTIYF. Together with reference TRBV18 and TRBJ1-3, the CDR3 gives the full variable domain: NAGVMQNPRHLVRRRGQEARLRCSPMKGHSHVYWYRQLPEEGLKFMVYLQKENIIDESGMPKERFSAEFPKEGPSILRIQQVVRGDSAAYFCASSHVQGAPGNTIYFGEGSWLTVV.

This chain links TRBV9 with TRBJ1-1; 7 bases map to TRBD1. Germline V gives CDR1 SGDLS, CDR2 YYNGEE. Trimming removed 4 bases from V and 1 base from J; junction bases left unmatched: 4. This CDR3 comprises 14 residues. CDR3 DNA sequence: TGTGCCAGCAGCACAGGACAGGAGAACACTGAAGCTTTCTTT. Translated, it gives CASSTGQENTEAFF. Using reference TRBV9 and TRBJ1-1 for the parts outside the CDR3, the full variable domain is DSGVTQTPKHLITATGQRVTLRCSPRSGDLSVYWYQQSLDQGLQFLIQYYNGEERAKGNILERFSAQQFPDLHSELNLSSLELGDSALYFCASSTGQENTEAFFGQGTRLTVV.

This chain connects TRBV6-6 to TRBJ1-3, with a possible D match to TRBD1 (5 bases). The germline V gene encodes CDR1 MNHNY and CDR2 SVGAGI (reference sequence). V lost 2 bases, J lost 3 bases, and 11 bases lay in between. CDR3 length: 15 amino acids. CDR3 nucleotide sequence: TGTGCCAGCAGTTACGCCAGGGTTGATGGAAACACCATATATTTT. Protein product: CASSYARVDGNTIYF.

The chain is built from TRBV2 and TRBJ2-4; perhaps TRBD1 as D (6 bases). From germline, CDR1 is SNHLY and CDR2 FYNNEI. The V gene lost 6 bases and the J gene lost 0 bases, with 12 bases spanning the gap. This CDR3 is 15 amino acids long. CDR3 sequence reads: CASSEDRLAKNIQYF. As DNA, the CDR3 is TGTGCCAGCAGCGAGGACAGACTAGCCAAAAACATTCAGTACTTC.

The V and J genes are TRBV7-8 and TRBJ2-3, with D unclear. V was cut by 2 bases and J by 2 bases, with 11 bases left in between. CDR3 length: 15 amino acids. Germline CDR1 reads SGHVS; CDR2 reads FQNEAQ. The CDR3 spells CASSLLSRHTDTQYF. CDR3 in DNA: TGTGCCAGCAGCTTATTGAGCAGACACACAGATACGCAGTATTTT.

The chain combines TRBV28 with TRBJ1-4; maybe TRBD1 (6 bases). The ends were cut back, 7 bases at V and 7 bases at J, with 22 bases in the middle. This CDR3 has 16 amino acids. CDR1 and CDR2 (germline): MDHEN, SYDVKM. The CDR3 here is CASTTTNGGQGEKLFF. As DNA, the CDR3 is TGTGCCAGCACCACAACTAACGGGGGGCAAGGTGAAAAACTGTTTTTT. Full variable domain (remainder filled in from reference TRBV28 and TRBJ1-4): DVKVTQSSRYLVKRTGEKVFLECVQDMDHENMFWYRQDPGLGLRLIYFSYDVKMKEKGDIPEGYSVSREKKERFSLILESASTNQTSMYLCASTTTNGGQGEKLFFGSGTQLSVL.

The CDR3 sequence is CASSLALLSGVNTEAFF. CDR3 bases: TGCGCCAGCAGCTTGGCCCTTTTGTCAGGTGTTAACACTGAAGCTTTCTTT. The rearrangement links TRBV5-1 to TRBJ1-1; unclear D gene. The CDR3 contains 17 residues. From germline, CDR1 is SGHRS and CDR2 YFSETQ. V lost 0 bases and J lost 2, with 17 bases in between.

This chain uses TRBV30 with TRBJ1-6; 11 nucleotides agree with TRBD1. The CDR3 covers 17 residues. J gave up 7 bases and V 2 bases, and 10 bases lay outside the gene matches. Germline CDR1 is GTSNPN and CDR2 is SVGIG (reference sequence). The CDR3: CAWSSGTGGMLNSPLHF. The DNA of the CDR3 is TGTGCCTGGAGTTCCGGGACAGGGGGAATGTTGAATTCACCCCTCCACTTT.

The J gene is TRBJ1-1, the V gene TRBV18, with 9 bases that match TRBD1. Trimming took 6 bases from V and 5 from J; bases not matched to a gene: 10. The CDR3 loop spans 15 amino acids. Germline assignment: CDR1 KGHSH and CDR2 LQKENI. The CDR3 nucleotides read TGTGCCAGCTCCCCGGGACAGGGATTGGCTACTGAAGCTTTCTTT. Protein: CASSPGQGLATEAFF.

The genes are TRBV11-2 and TRBJ2-5; D is ambiguous. CDR1 and CDR2 (germline): SGHAT, FQNNGV. The CDR3 totals 12 residues. Trimming removed 3 bases from V and 5 bases from J, with 7 bases in between. The CDR3 bases are TGTGCCAGCAGCTTCGAGGAGGAGACCCAGTACTTC. Residues: CASSFEEETQYF.